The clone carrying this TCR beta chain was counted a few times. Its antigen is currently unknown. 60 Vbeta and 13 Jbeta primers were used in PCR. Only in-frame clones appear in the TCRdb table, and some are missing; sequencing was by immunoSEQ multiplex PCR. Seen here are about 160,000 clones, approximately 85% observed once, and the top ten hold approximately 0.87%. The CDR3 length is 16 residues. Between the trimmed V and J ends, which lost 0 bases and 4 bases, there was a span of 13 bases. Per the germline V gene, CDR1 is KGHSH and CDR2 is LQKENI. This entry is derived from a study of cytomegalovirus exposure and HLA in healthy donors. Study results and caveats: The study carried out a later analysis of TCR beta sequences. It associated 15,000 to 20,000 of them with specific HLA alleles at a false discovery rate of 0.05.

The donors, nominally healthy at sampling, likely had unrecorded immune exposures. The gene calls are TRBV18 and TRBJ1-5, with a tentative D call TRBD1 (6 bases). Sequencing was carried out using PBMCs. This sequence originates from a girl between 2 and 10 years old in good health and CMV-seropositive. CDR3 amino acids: CASSPPITQGNQPQHF. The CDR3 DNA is TGTGCCAGCTCACCACCTATAACACAGGGAAATCAGCCCCAGCATTTT.